The source of this TCR beta chain is a study of identical twins. A universal primer site was incorporated via template switching, and the cDNA contained unique molecular identifiers. MiXCR was run by TCRdb on the 5' RACE reads, yielding one entry per CDR3 protein. Found here are some 320,000 distinct CDR3 sequences, roughly 12% of them singletons; the top ten hold 6% to 9%. Overall study findings and caveats: Reduced insertions were recorded for abundant cord blood beta clonotypes, with no such pattern in memory repertoires. Out-of-frame alpha sequences common to twins were enriched for low generation probability.

Comments on this clonotype: What it binds is unknown. Given a much more abundant clone one base away, this may be a read error.

Healthy Caucasians made up all donors. This sample was also put to use in a study of yellow fever vaccine responses in identical twins.

This receptor was taken from a woman between 18 and 30 years old in good health. Sample: CD8+ T cells sorted from blood.

In DNA form, the CDR3 reads TGCAGCGTTGAACCCTCCCCTCTGGGGGAGACCCAGTACTTC. Its protein product is CSVEPSPLGETQYF. J is TRBJ2-5 and V is TRBV29-1; D gene unclear. CDR1 SQVTM and CDR2 ANQGSEA come from the germline V gene. The CDR3 totals 14 residues. Trimming removed 2 bases at V and 5 bases at J, with 15 bases between. Full variable domain (rest looked up from reference TRBV29-1 and TRBJ2-5): SAVISQKPSRDICQRGTSLTIQCQVDSQVTMMFWYRQQPGQSLTLIATANQGSEATYESGFVIDKFPISRPNLTFSTLTVSNMSPEDSSIYLCSVEPSPLGETQYFGPGTRLLVL.